The 7 T cell receptor beta chains listed next were all sequenced from one sample in a study of T cells after yellow fever vaccination (dated by TCRdb to between 2019 and 2020). The sample's treatment or condition label is to be understood as: live attenuated yellow fever vaccine strain. Library construction relied on 5' RACE. Data came from an Illumina HiSeq 2500. TCRdb applied fastp at Q25 and MiXCR to the public reads, then kept only in-frame beta chains. CDR3 protein duplicates are merged, each entry listing the most common genes and DNA. The sample table lists 500,000 to 650,000 distinct CDR3 sequences, about 13% of them with a count of one. The ten largest account for 11% to 15% of the sample. The input for sequencing was PBMCs, taken on the day of the yellow fever booster vaccination. These receptors all stem from a man aged 25 to 40 who received the YFV17D yellow fever vaccine.

The table lists this clonotype with a few counts. The rearrangement uses TRBV27 and TRBJ2-5, with TRBD2 matching over 7 bases. Germline CDR1 and CDR2: MNHEY and SMNVEV (reference sequence). The CDR3 runs to 13 residues. The J segment lost 0 bases and the V segment lost 6 bases, leaving 1 base of the junction unmatched. This chain's CDR3 is CASRTSHQETQYF. In DNA form, the CDR3 reads TGTGCCAGCAGGACTAGCCACCAAGAGACCCAGTACTTC.

This rearrangement joins TRBV7-6 to TRBJ2-2; 8 bases fit TRBD1. Trimming at V came to 3 bases and at J to 0 bases, leaving 18 bases not matched to a gene. CDR3 length: 21 residues. Germline-derived CDR1 and CDR2 are SGHVS and FNYEAQ. CDR3 region: CASSFPSADRDELTNTGELFF. CDR3 sequence (DNA): TGTGCCAGCAGCTTCCCTTCCGCGGACAGGGATGAGCTAACGAACACCGGGGAGCTGTTTTTT.

The chain recombines TRBV18 with TRBJ2-7, with D perhaps matching TRBD2 (5 bases). CDR1 and CDR2 (germline): KGHSH, LQKENI. This CDR3 is 13 amino acids long. Trimming left V 0 bases short and J 9 bases short, with 12 bases between. CDR3 in amino acids: CASSPPGAPAQYF. CDR3 bases: TGTGCCAGCTCACCACCGGGAGCCCCAGCGCAGTACTTC. Full variable domain (remainder filled in from reference TRBV18 and TRBJ2-7): NAGVMQNPRHLVRRRGQEARLRCSPMKGHSHVYWYRQLPEEGLKFMVYLQKENIIDESGMPKERFSAEFPKEGPSILRIQQVVRGDSAAYFCASSPPGAPAQYFGPGTRLTVT.

The chain links TRBV12-3 or TRBV12-4 to TRBJ2-3; D not certain. This CDR3 region has 15 residues. Trimming removed 3 bases from V and 1 base from J, with 11 bases in between. The CDR3 spells CASSFNYRGTDTQYF. The CDR3 coding sequence is TGTGCCAGCAGTTTCAACTACCGGGGCACAGATACGCAGTATTTT.

This clonotype was counted between two and nine times. The chain has TRBV10-3 and TRBJ2-1; D not certain. Trimming cost V 2 bases and J 2 bases, with 7 bases left between them. CDR1 is ENHRY, CDR2 SYGVKD, per germline. CDR3 length: 14 residues. The CDR3 region is CAISEDLAYNEQFF. The DNA for the CDR3 is TGTGCCATCAGTGAGGACCTAGCCTACAATGAGCAGTTCTTC.

This clonotype has a handful of counts. This chain connects TRBV15 to TRBJ2-1; 14 nucleotides agree with TRBD2. V lost 4 bases to trimming and J lost 10 bases; unmatched junction nucleotides: 9. There are 16 residues in the CDR3. Germline V gene sequence: CDR1 LNHNV, CDR2 YYDKDF (reference sequence). CDR3 sequence reads: CATSTLTSGRAWEQFF. The CDR3 DNA follows: TGTGCCACCAGCACCCTGACTAGCGGGAGGGCCTGGGAGCAGTTCTTC.

This clonotype was observed a few times. The chain links TRBV6-5 to TRBJ1-1; D gene unclear. This CDR3 is built from 15 residues. Deletions cut 5 bases from V and 4 bases from J, with 17 bases between. The V gene's germline CDR1 is MNHEY and CDR2 SVGAGI. Written as DNA, the CDR3 is TGTGCCAGCAGTAACGGAAGACACGGTTCCACTGAAGCTTTCTTT. It yields the protein CASSNGRHGSTEAFF.